A selection of T cell receptor beta chains follows, all from one sample in a study of identical twins. TCRdb redid the calling of the 5' RACE reads with MiXCR, one entry per CDR3 protein. Among hundreds of thousands of distinct CDR3 sequences, 18% were seen once, and the ten largest hold under 15%. The sample also formed part of further work on T cells expressing NK-cell markers.

Sequencing used PBMCs. The receptors shown here come from a woman under 30 in good health. CDR3s leave out the opening cysteine and the closing phenylalanine or tryptophan. The order of the fields is J gene, D gene, V gene, CDR3 protein. D genes are given only for firm matches.

j_call: TRBJ2-1
d_call: -
v_call: TRBV9
cdr3_aa: ASSEFSIPSYNEQF

j_call: TRBJ2-1
d_call: -
v_call: TRBV20-1
cdr3_aa: SAGLGGGSDNEQF

j_call: TRBJ2-5
d_call: TRBD1
v_call: TRBV24-1
cdr3_aa: ATSGTGDQETQY

j_call: TRBJ2-1
d_call: TRBD2
v_call: TRBV19
cdr3_aa: ASSGLAKTHNEQF

j_call: TRBJ2-1
d_call: TRBD1
v_call: TRBV7-7
cdr3_aa: ASSSAGTGFGGEQF

j_call: TRBJ2-5
d_call: -
v_call: TRBV29-1
cdr3_aa: SVLAAAKTQY

j_call: TRBJ1-4
d_call: -
v_call: TRBV12-3/TRBV12-4
cdr3_aa: ASSLARGGGEEKLF

j_call: TRBJ1-4
d_call: -
v_call: TRBV5-1
cdr3_aa: ASSRDSEEKLF

j_call: TRBJ2-7
d_call: -
v_call: TRBV9
cdr3_aa: ASSPHGSYEQY

j_call: TRBJ2-3
d_call: -
v_call: TRBV11-1
cdr3_aa: ASRDLLTRAMSTDTQY

j_call: TRBJ1-1
d_call: -
v_call: TRBV24-1
cdr3_aa: ATSDSPPTNTEAF

j_call: TRBJ2-3
d_call: -
v_call: TRBV6-5
cdr3_aa: ASSYSRVGVPDTQY

j_call: TRBJ2-1
d_call: -
v_call: TRBV7-9
cdr3_aa: ASSPSSRTGTNNEQF

j_call: TRBJ1-2
d_call: -
v_call: TRBV4-2
cdr3_aa: ASSQGSTHYGYT

j_call: TRBJ2-1
d_call: TRBD2
v_call: TRBV27
cdr3_aa: ASSPNVAGGLNEQF

j_call: TRBJ2-6
d_call: -
v_call: TRBV20-1
cdr3_aa: SARDWGSGANVLT

j_call: TRBJ2-1
d_call: TRBD1
v_call: TRBV5-5
cdr3_aa: ASSLYRTGNGEQF

j_call: TRBJ1-1
d_call: TRBD1
v_call: TRBV6-1
cdr3_aa: ASSQGDITEAF

j_call: TRBJ2-1
d_call: -
v_call: TRBV5-6
cdr3_aa: ASSFGAGSYNEQF

j_call: TRBJ1-1
d_call: TRBD1
v_call: TRBV6-1
cdr3_aa: ASSRGHGTEAF

j_call: TRBJ1-3
d_call: -
v_call: TRBV3-1
cdr3_aa: ASSSSLGNTIY

j_call: TRBJ2-3
d_call: -
v_call: TRBV20-1
cdr3_aa: SAQEGRGTDTQY

j_call: TRBJ2-3
d_call: -
v_call: TRBV7-2
cdr3_aa: ASSSGFSPYTQY

j_call: TRBJ1-5
d_call: -
v_call: TRBV6-1
cdr3_aa: ASSPMGGSNQPQH

j_call: TRBJ2-7
d_call: -
v_call: TRBV3-1
cdr3_aa: ASSQDGGQSYEQY

j_call: TRBJ2-1
d_call: -
v_call: TRBV29-1
cdr3_aa: SVGVSPGHNEQF

j_call: TRBJ2-1
d_call: TRBD1
v_call: TRBV7-8
cdr3_aa: ASSLETGAGNEQF

j_call: TRBJ2-7
d_call: TRBD1
v_call: TRBV5-1
cdr3_aa: ASSDRGLGEQY

j_call: TRBJ2-3
d_call: -
v_call: TRBV18
cdr3_aa: ASSPVSGDTQY

j_call: TRBJ2-6
d_call: TRBD1
v_call: TRBV20-1
cdr3_aa: SARATGSGANVLT

j_call: TRBJ2-7
d_call: -
v_call: TRBV10-3
cdr3_aa: AISELYEQY

j_call: TRBJ2-5
d_call: -
v_call: TRBV12-3/TRBV12-4
cdr3_aa: ASMDRGETQY

j_call: TRBJ2-1
d_call: TRBD2
v_call: TRBV6-5
cdr3_aa: ASSYGGVNEQF